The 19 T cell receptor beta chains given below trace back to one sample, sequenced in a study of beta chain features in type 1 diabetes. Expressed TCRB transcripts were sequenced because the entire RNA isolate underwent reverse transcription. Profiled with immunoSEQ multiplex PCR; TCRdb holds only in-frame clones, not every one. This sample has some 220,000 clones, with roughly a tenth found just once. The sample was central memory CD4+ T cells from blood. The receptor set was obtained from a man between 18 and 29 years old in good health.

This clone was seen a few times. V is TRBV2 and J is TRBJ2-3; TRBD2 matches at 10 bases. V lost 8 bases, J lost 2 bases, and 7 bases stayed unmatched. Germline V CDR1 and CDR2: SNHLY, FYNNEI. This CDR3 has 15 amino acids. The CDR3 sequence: CASSKLAGDTDTQYF. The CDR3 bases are TGTGCCAGCTCGAAGCTAGCGGGGGACACAGATACGCAGTATTTT.

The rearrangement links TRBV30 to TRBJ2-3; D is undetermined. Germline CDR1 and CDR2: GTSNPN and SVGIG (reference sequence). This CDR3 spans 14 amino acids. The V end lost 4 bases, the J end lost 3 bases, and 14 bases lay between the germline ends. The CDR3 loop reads CAWTRSVMTDTQYF. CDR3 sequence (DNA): TGTGCCTGGACCCGAAGCGTGATGACAGATACGCAGTATTTT. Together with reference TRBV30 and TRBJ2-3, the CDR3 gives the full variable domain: SQTIHQWPATLVQPVGSPLSLECTVEGTSNPNLYWYRQAAGRGLQLLFYSVGIGQISSEVPQNLSASRPQDRQFILSSKKLLLSDSGFYLCAWTRSVMTDTQYFGPGTRLTVL.

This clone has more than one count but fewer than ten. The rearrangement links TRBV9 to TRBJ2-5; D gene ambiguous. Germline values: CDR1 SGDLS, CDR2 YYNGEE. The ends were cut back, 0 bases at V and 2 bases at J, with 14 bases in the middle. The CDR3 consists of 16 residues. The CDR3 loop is CASSVEVGRPQETQYF. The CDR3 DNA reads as TGTGCCAGCAGCGTAGAGGTTGGCCGCCCGCAAGAGACCCAGTACTTC.

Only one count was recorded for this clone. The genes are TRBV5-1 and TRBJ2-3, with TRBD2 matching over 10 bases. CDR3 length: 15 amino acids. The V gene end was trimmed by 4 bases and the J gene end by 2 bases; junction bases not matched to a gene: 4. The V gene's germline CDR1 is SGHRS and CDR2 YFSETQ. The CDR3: CASSTLAGDTDTQYF. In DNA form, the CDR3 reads TGCGCCAGCAGCACTCTAGCGGGAGACACAGATACGCAGTATTTT.

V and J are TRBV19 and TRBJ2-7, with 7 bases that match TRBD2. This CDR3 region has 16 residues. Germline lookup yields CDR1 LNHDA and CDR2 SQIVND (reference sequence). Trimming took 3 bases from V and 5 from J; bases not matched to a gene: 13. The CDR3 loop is CASSIGMAGVEDEQYF. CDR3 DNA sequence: TGTGCCAGTAGTATCGGTATGGCGGGAGTGGAGGACGAGCAGTACTTC.

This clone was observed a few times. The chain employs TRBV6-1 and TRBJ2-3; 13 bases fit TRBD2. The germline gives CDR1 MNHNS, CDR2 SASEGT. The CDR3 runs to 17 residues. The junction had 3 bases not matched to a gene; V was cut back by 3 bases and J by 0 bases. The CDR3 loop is CASSDLGLAGSTDTQYF. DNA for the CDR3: TGTGCCAGCAGTGATCTGGGACTAGCGGGGAGCACAGATACGCAGTATTTT.

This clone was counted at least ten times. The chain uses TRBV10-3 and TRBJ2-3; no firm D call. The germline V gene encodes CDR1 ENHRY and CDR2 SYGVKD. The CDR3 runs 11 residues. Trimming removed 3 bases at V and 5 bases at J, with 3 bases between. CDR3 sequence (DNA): TGTGCCATCAGTGAAGTAGATACGCAGTATTTT. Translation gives CAISEVDTQYF.

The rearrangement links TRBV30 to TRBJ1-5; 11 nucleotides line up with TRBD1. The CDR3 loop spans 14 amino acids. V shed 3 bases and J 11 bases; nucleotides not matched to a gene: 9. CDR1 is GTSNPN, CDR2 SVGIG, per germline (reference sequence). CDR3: CAWSPGTGGRAQHF. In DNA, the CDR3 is TGTGCCTGGAGCCCAGGGACAGGGGGTCGCGCCCAGCATTTT. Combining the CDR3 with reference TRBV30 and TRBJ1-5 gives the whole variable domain SQTIHQWPATLVQPVGSPLSLECTVEGTSNPNLYWYRQAAGRGLQLLFYSVGIGQISSEVPQNLSASRPQDRQFILSSKKLLLSDSGFYLCAWSPGTGGRAQHFGDGTRLSIL.

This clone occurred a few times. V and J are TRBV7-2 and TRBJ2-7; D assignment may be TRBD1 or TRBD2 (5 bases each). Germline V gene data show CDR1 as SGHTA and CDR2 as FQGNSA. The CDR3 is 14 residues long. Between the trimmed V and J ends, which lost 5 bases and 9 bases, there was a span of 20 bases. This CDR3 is CASSPPGIGDGQYF. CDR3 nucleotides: TGTGCCAGCAGCCCGCCCGGGATAGGGGATGGGCAGTACTTC.

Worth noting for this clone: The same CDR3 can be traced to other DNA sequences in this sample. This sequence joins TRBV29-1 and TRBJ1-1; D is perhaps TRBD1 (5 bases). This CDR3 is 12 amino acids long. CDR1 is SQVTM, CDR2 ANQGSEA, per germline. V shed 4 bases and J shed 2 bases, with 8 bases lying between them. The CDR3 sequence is CSVAGGNTEAFF. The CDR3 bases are TGCAGCGTTGCGGGGGGAAACACTGAAGCTTTCTTT.

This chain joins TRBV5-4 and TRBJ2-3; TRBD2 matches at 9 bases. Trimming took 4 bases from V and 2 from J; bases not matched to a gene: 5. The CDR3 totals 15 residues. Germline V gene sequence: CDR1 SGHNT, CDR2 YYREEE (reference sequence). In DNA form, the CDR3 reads TGTGCCAGCAGCACGGGACTAGCTCCCACAGATACGCAGTATTTT. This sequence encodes CASSTGLAPTDTQYF.

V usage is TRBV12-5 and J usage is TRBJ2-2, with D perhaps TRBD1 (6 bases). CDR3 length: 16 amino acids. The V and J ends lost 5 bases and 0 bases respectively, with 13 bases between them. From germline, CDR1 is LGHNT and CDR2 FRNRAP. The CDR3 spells CASGQPTGTNTGELFF. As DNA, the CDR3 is TGTGCTAGTGGTCAACCAACAGGGACGAACACCGGGGAGCTGTTTTTT.

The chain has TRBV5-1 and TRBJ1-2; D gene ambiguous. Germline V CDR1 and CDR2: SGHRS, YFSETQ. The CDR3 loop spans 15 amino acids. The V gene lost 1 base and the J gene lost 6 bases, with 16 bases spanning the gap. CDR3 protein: CASSLSQVTSNGYTF. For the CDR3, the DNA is TGCGCCAGCAGCTTGTCGCAGGTGACAAGCAATGGCTACACCTTC. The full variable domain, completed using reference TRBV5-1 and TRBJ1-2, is KAGVTQTPRYLIKTRGQQVTLSCSPISGHRSVSWYQQTPGQGLQFLFEYFSETQRNKGNFPGRFSGRQFSNSRSEMNVSTLELGDSALYLCASSLSQVTSNGYTFGSGTRLTVV.

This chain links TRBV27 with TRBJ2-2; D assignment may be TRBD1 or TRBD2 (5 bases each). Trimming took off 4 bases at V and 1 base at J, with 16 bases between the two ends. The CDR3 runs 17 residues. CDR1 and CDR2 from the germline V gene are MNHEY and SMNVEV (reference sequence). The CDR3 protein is CASSSPGLEGNTGELFF. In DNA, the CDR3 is TGTGCCAGCAGTTCCCCGGGGCTAGAAGGGAACACCGGGGAGCTGTTTTTT.

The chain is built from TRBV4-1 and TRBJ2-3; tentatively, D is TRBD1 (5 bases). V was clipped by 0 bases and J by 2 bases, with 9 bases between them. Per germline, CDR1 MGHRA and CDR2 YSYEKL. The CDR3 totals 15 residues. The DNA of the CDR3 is TGCGCCAGCAGCCAAGACAGGGCTCCCACAGATACGCAGTATTTT. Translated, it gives CASSQDRAPTDTQYF.

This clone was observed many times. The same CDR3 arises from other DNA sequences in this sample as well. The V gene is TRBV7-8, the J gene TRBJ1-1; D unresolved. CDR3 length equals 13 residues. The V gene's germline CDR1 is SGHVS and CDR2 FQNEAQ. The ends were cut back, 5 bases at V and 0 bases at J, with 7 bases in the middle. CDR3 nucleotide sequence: TGTGCCAGCAGCGGGAGGGTGAACACTGAAGCTTTCTTT. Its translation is CASSGRVNTEAFF.

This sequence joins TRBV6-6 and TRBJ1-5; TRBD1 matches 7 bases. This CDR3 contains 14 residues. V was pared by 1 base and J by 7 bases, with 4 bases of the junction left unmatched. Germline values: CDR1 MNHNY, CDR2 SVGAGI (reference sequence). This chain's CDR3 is CASSYFGQAQPQHF. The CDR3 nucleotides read TGTGCCAGCAGTTACTTTGGACAGGCCCAGCCCCAGCATTTT.

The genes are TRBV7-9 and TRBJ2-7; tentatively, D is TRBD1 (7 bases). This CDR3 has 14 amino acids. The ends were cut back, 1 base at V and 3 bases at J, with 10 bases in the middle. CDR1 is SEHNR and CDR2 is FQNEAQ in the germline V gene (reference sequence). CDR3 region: CASSLGQGLYEQYF. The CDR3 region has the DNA TGTGCCAGCAGCTTAGGACAGGGACTCTACGAGCAGTACTTC.

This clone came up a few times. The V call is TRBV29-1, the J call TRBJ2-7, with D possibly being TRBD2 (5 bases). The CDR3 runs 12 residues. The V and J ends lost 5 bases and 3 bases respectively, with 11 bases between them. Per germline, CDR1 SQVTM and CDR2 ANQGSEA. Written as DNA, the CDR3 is TGCAGCGTTTCCGGGAAAAACTACGAGCAGTACTTC. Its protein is CSVSGKNYEQYF.